This T cell receptor (beta chain) is drawn from a study of T-cell reconstitution after alpha-beta-depleted transplantation in children. Unique molecular identifiers were incorporated during preparation of the TCRbeta library. TCRdb independently ran MiXCR on the PCR reads; one entry per CDR3 protein. The sample yields 350,000 to 450,000 distinct CDR3 sequences, 20% seen once. The length of the CDR3 is 18 residues. The J segment lost 4 bases and the V segment lost 5 bases, leaving 12 bases of the junction unmatched. The germline CDR1 and CDR2 sequences are SGHNT and YENEEA. The chain links TRBV11-3 to TRBJ2-1, with 12 bases matching TRBD2. This clonotype was sampled from a human donor who donated a stem cell graft to a child with acute myeloid leukemia. The sequences come from PBMCs from the stem cell graft donor, collected from the stem cell graft. CDR3 region: CASSPLLAGGLRYNEQFF. The CDR3 region has the DNA TGTGCCAGCAGCCCCCTCCTAGCGGGAGGGCTTAGGTACAATGAGCAGTTCTTC.